This entry lists 31 T cell receptor beta chains sequenced from one sample in a study of T cell repertoires in cytomegalovirus infection. These receptors' targets are unknown. TCRdb called the reads again in MiXCR, with one record for every CDR3 protein. This table holds 650,000 to 850,000 distinct CDR3 sequences, around 29% found once. The source material was cultured CD8+ T cells from PBMCs, sampled from culture after CMV antigen stimulation. These receptor sequences come from a human donor in good health (CMV status not recorded). Some clones in this sample may be carry-over from other donors' samples.

Regarding this clonotype: The junction and the germline gene differ at one end; a read error may be behind it. The gene calls are TRBV7-2 and TRBJ1-2; the D is unclear. CDR1 and CDR2 (germline): SGHTA, FQGNSA. This CDR3 has 12 residues. The CDR3 DNA is TGTGTCAGCAGCTATACTAGCTATGGCTACACCTTC. Its protein is CVSSYTSYGYTF.

This chain uses TRBV12-3 or TRBV12-4 with TRBJ2-5; D is possibly TRBD2 (7 bases). V shed 6 bases and J shed 5 bases, with 16 bases lying between them. The CDR3 totals 14 residues. DNA of the CDR3: TGTGCCAGCAGCTCCCTCGGGGGGCTGGAGACCCAGTACTTC. It codes for CASSSLGGLETQYF.

This clonotype was counted only a few times. The chain is built from TRBV19 and TRBJ2-7, with D perhaps TRBD1 (5 bases). CDR3 length equals 13 residues. V was cut by 7 bases and J by 0 bases, with 10 bases left in between. Germline V gene sequence: CDR1 LNHDA, CDR2 SQIVND (reference sequence). This CDR3 is CASNAGYSYEQYF. Written as DNA, the CDR3 is TGTGCCAGTAATGCAGGGTACTCCTACGAGCAGTACTTC.

This clonotype showed up many times. The chain couples TRBV7-8 to TRBJ2-3, with 12 bases aligning to TRBD2. The V segment lost 5 bases and the J segment 0 bases; nucleotides outside the gene matches: 12. Germline V CDR1 and CDR2: SGHVS, FQNEAQ. The CDR3 length is 19 residues. CDR3 coding DNA: TGTGCCAGCAGCCAACCTCGGACTAGCGGGGACTCTAGCACAGATACGCAGTATTTT. It specifies CASSQPRTSGDSSTDTQYF.

J is TRBJ1-6 and V is TRBV7-9; D is unresolved. CDR1 is SEHNR, CDR2 FQNEAQ, per germline (reference sequence). Between the trimmed V and J ends, which lost 1 base and 6 bases, there was a span of 13 bases. There are 16 residues in the CDR3. CDR3: CASSLGPIRSNSPLHF. The CDR3 DNA reads as TGTGCCAGCAGCTTAGGGCCTATACGCTCTAATTCACCCCTCCACTTT.

The V and J genes are TRBV7-9 and TRBJ2-3; D could derive from TRBD1 or TRBD2 (5 bases each). CDR1 and CDR2 (germline): SEHNR, FQNEAQ (reference sequence). With 5 bases removed from V and 5 bases from J, the gap between germline ends came to 20 bases. The CDR3 extends over 16 amino acids. For the CDR3, the DNA is TGTGCCAGCAGCCCGGCGGCAGGGACCCTTGGAGATACGCAGTATTTT. Its protein product is CASSPAAGTLGDTQYF.

The chain recombines TRBV13 with TRBJ1-1; the D gene is possibly TRBD1 (6 bases). The CDR3 runs to 12 residues. The ends were cut back, 5 bases at V and 8 bases at J, with 12 bases in the middle. Per germline, CDR1 PRHDT and CDR2 FYEKMQ (reference sequence). This chain's CDR3 is CASSRDIPEAFF. CDR3 nucleotides: TGTGCCAGCAGCCGGGACATCCCGGAAGCTTTCTTT.

With respect to this clonotype: A junction boundary mismatches the germline segment, possibly from a read error. CDR3: CVSSPQENIQYF. Written as DNA, the CDR3 is TGTGTCAGCAGCCCGCAGGAAAACATTCAGTACTTC. The V call is TRBV12-3 or TRBV12-4, the J call TRBJ2-4; D remains ambiguous. This CDR3 spans 12 amino acids.

The chain combines TRBV6-1 with TRBJ1-5, with 9 bases identical to TRBD1. Trimming took 5 bases from V and 5 from J; bases not matched to a gene: 16. The CDR3 loop spans 18 amino acids. Germline assignment: CDR1 MNHNS and CDR2 SASEGT. The DNA of the CDR3 is TGTGCCAGCAGTTACCGGGACAGGGTTATGCAGAGTGATCAGCCCCAGCATTTT. Translating it yields CASSYRDRVMQSDQPQHF.

This clonotype turned up a few times. J is TRBJ1-6 and V is TRBV4-1; D possibly corresponds to TRBD1 (6 bases). CDR3 size: 16 residues. Trimming stripped 1 base from V and 8 bases from J, with 15 bases between. Germline assignment: CDR1 MGHRA and CDR2 YSYEKL. CDR3 sequence: CASSQGGGPGDSPLHF. The CDR3 bases are TGCGCCAGCAGCCAAGGGGGGGGGCCTGGGGATTCACCCCTCCACTTT.

The CDR3 loop reads CASSSLTDPPNYGYTF. DNA for the CDR3: TGTGCCAGCAGTTCCCTGACAGACCCGCCGAACTATGGCTACACCTTC. The rearrangement joins TRBV6-2 or TRBV6-3 to TRBJ1-2; weak D call: TRBD1 (5 bases). Germline V gene lookup returns CDR1 MNHEY and CDR2 SVGEGT. This CDR3 has 16 residues. V was trimmed by 4 bases and J by 2 bases, leaving 17 bases between them.

This sequence joins TRBV2 and TRBJ2-6; tentative D call: TRBD2 (5 bases). Germline CDR1 SNHLY, CDR2 FYNNEI. V gave up 8 bases and J gave up 1 base, with 12 bases separating them. The CDR3 covers 15 residues. CDR3 amino acids: CASLRRFSGANVLTF. The DNA for the CDR3 is TGTGCCAGCCTTAGGAGGTTTTCTGGGGCCAACGTCCTGACTTTC.

The chain has TRBV29-1 and TRBJ1-2; the match to TRBD1 covers 12 bases. Losses at the gene ends were 5 bases for V and 7 bases for J; bases not matched to a gene: 5. This CDR3 contains 13 residues. Germline CDR1 and CDR2: SQVTM and ANQGSEA. This chain's CDR3 is CSVPGQGALGYTF. CDR3 sequence (DNA): TGCAGCGTTCCGGGACAGGGGGCGCTTGGCTACACCTTC. Using reference TRBV29-1 and TRBJ1-2 for the parts outside the CDR3, the full variable domain is SAVISQKPSRDICQRGTSLTIQCQVDSQVTMMFWYRQQPGQSLTLIATANQGSEATYESGFVIDKFPISRPNLTFSTLTVSNMSPEDSSIYLCSVPGQGALGYTFGSGTRLTVV.

This clonotype appeared many times. The CDR3 nucleotides are TGTGCCAGCACTTTAAACCAGGGGGCACTTCAGCCCCAGCATTTT. Its protein product is CASTLNQGALQPQHF. The chain recombines TRBV7-8 with TRBJ1-5, with 8 nucleotides matching TRBD1. The trim removed 7 bases at V and 6 bases at J, leaving 11 bases unmatched. Looked up from germline, CDR1 is SGHVS and CDR2 is FQNEAQ. The CDR3 contains 15 residues.

The chain links TRBV7-6 to TRBJ2-1, with TRBD2 identical over 14 bases. The CDR3 runs to 16 residues. Germline CDR1 SGHVS, CDR2 FNYEAQ. V lost 4 bases and J lost 8; bases outside the gene matches: 7. The CDR3 protein is CASSSTGLAGEYEQFF. For the CDR3, the DNA is TGTGCCAGCAGCTCAACGGGACTAGCGGGGGAATATGAGCAGTTCTTC. Based on the CDR3 plus reference TRBV7-6 and TRBJ2-1, the full variable domain is GAGVSQSPRYKVTKRGQDVALRCDPISGHVSLYWYRQALGQGPEFLTYFNYEAQQDKSGLPNDRFSAERPEGSISTLTIQRTEQRDSAMYRCASSSTGLAGEYEQFFGPGTRLTVL.

This clonotype appeared a single time. The chain couples TRBV10-3 to TRBJ2-1, with 7 positions matching TRBD2. Per the germline V gene, CDR1 is ENHRY and CDR2 is SYGVKD. Trimming removed 3 bases from V and 0 bases from J; junction bases left unmatched: 2. The CDR3 consists of 15 residues. For the CDR3, the DNA is TGTGCCATCAGTGAAGAGCGGGGCTCCTACAATGAGCAGTTCTTC. Encoded protein: CAISEERGSYNEQFF.

The J gene is TRBJ2-7, the V gene TRBV6-5; 9 nucleotides match TRBD1. V lost 6 bases to trimming and J lost 7 bases; unmatched junction nucleotides: 7. The CDR3 consists of 13 residues. Germline V gene lookup returns CDR1 MNHEY and CDR2 SVGAGI. The CDR3 nucleotides are TGTGCCAGCAGACGGACAGGGGCAAAGGAGCAGTACTTC. Translation gives CASRRTGAKEQYF.

The chain couples TRBV5-5 to TRBJ1-2; the D is unclear. The V gene lost 0 bases and the J gene lost 4 bases, with 16 bases spanning the gap. Germline V CDR1 and CDR2: SGHKS, YYEKEE (reference sequence). The CDR3 contains 16 residues. The CDR3 region is CASSLAAGRLSYGYTF. CDR3 nucleotide sequence: TGTGCCAGCAGCTTGGCTGCGGGGAGATTGAGCTATGGCTACACCTTC.

This chain uses TRBV25-1 with TRBJ1-6; D remains unclear. The germline V gene encodes CDR1 MGHDK and CDR2 SYGVNS. The V and J ends lost 8 bases and 5 bases respectively, with 16 bases between them. CDR3 length: 15 amino acids. The CDR3 here is CASQPPLAHNSPLHF. The CDR3 DNA sequence: TGTGCCAGCCAACCTCCCTTGGCGCATAATTCACCCCTCCACTTT.

The V call is TRBV6-8, the J call TRBJ2-2, with D maybe TRBD1 (6 bases). The germline V gene has CDR1 MNHGY and CDR2 SAAAGT. V shed 5 bases and J shed 10 bases, with 11 bases lying between them. The CDR3 loop spans 12 amino acids. The CDR3 bases are TGTGCCAGCAGTCCGGACAGCCTGGAGCTGTTTTTT. It translates to CASSPDSLELFF.

This clonotype occurred many times. The chain employs TRBV7-9 and TRBJ2-5; D gene unclear. Looked up from germline, CDR1 is SEHNR and CDR2 is FQNEAQ (reference sequence). The CDR3 has 14 residues. V dropped 3 bases and J dropped 0 bases, with 8 bases sitting between them. This CDR3 is CASSFKGYQETQYF. CDR3 coding DNA: TGTGCCAGCAGCTTCAAGGGCTACCAAGAGACCCAGTACTTC.

J is TRBJ1-6 and V is TRBV10-1; D call uncertain. V was shortened by 6 bases and J by 6 bases, with 18 bases between the two germline ends. Germline CDR1 and CDR2: WNHNN and SYGVQD (reference sequence). This CDR3 spans 16 amino acids. CDR3 protein: CASRPNGELGNSPLHF. In DNA, the CDR3 is TGCGCCAGCAGGCCTAACGGAGAGTTAGGTAATTCACCCCTCCACTTT.

About this clonotype: A junction end diverges from the germline sequence, so it may reflect a read error. This chain connects TRBV4-2 to TRBJ2-1; D perhaps matches TRBD1 (7 bases). Germline assignment: CDR1 LGHNA and CDR2 YNFKEQ. The CDR3 covers 15 residues. CDR3 in DNA: TGTGCCAACAGCCAAGAAGAGCAGGGGGGCAATGAGCAGTTCTTC. Translating it yields CANSQEEQGGNEQFF.

The rearrangement uses TRBV5-8 and TRBJ2-1; D is unclear. Germline V gene lookup returns CDR1 SGHTS and CDR2 YDEGEE. With 1 base removed from V and 9 bases from J, the gap between germline ends came to 11 bases. The CDR3 is 13 residues long. The CDR3 is CASSLLGFLEQFF. CDR3 sequence (DNA): TGTGCCAGCAGCTTGTTGGGTTTTCTTGAGCAGTTCTTC.

The chain joins TRBV28 to TRBJ2-2, with 7 nucleotides matching TRBD2. Germline loops: CDR1 MDHEN, CDR2 SYDVKM. This CDR3 region has 14 residues. V shed 6 bases and J 8 bases; nucleotides not matched to a gene: 9. CDR3 sequence: CASSPLAGEGELFF. CDR3 nucleotides: TGTGCCAGCAGCCCACTGGCGGGGGAAGGGGAGCTGTTTTTT.

This chain connects TRBV20-1 to TRBJ1-1; 7 bases fit TRBD1. The germline CDR1 and CDR2 sequences are DFQATT and SNEGSKA (reference sequence). The junction had 13 bases not matched to a gene; V was cut back by 5 bases and J by 7 bases. The CDR3 has 14 residues. CDR3 sequence: CSALNRGQSYEAFF. The CDR3 DNA reads TGCAGTGCTCTTAACAGGGGCCAATCTTATGAAGCTTTCTTT.

This chain links TRBV28 with TRBJ2-1, with D perhaps matching TRBD1 (6 bases). V was trimmed by 7 bases and J by 7 bases, leaving 26 bases between them. Per the germline V gene, CDR1 is MDHEN and CDR2 is SYDVKM. The CDR3 is 17 amino acids. CDR3 residues: CASISPGHVGGENEQFF. The CDR3 region has the DNA TGTGCCAGCATCTCCCCCGGTCACGTAGGGGGAGAGAATGAGCAGTTCTTC.

This clonotype was counted ten times or more. The V call is TRBV5-4, the J call TRBJ2-7, with 15 bases lining up with TRBD2. V shed 5 bases, J shed 0 bases, and the junction held 6 bases outside the gene matches. The CDR3 consists of 17 residues. Germline loops: CDR1 SGHNT, CDR2 YYREEE (reference sequence). The CDR3 DNA reads as TGTGCCAGCAGTGGGACTAGCGGGGGGACCCGCTCCTACGAGCAGTACGTC. This translates into CASSGTSGGTRSYEQYV.

The V gene is TRBV10-3, the J gene TRBJ2-3, with 7 bases identical to TRBD1. V lost 8 bases and J lost 1; bases outside the gene matches: 9. The CDR3 contains 15 residues. Germline values: CDR1 ENHRY, CDR2 SYGVKD. CDR3 DNA sequence: TGTGCCATCGCCGGACAGGAGAAGGGCACAGATACGCAGTATTTT. Its translation: CAIAGQEKGTDTQYF.

This clonotype occurred a few times. V is TRBV4-2 and J is TRBJ2-3, with TRBD2 as a possible D gene (7 bases). Trimming removed 5 bases at V and 5 bases at J, with 17 bases between. CDR3 length equals 15 residues. The germline V gene encodes CDR1 LGHNA and CDR2 YNFKEQ. For the CDR3, the DNA is TGTGCCAGCAGCGGAGGGGGGGGTCTGGTAGATACGCAGTATTTT. Protein sequence: CASSGGGGLVDTQYF.

The J gene is TRBJ1-1, the V gene TRBV4-1; 9 bases fit TRBD1. CDR1 and CDR2 from the germline V gene are MGHRA and YSYEKL. Trimming at V came to 5 bases and at J to 7 bases, leaving 8 bases not matched to a gene. The CDR3 runs 14 residues. The CDR3 is CASSNGQGPLEAFF. Here the CDR3 DNA reads TGCGCCAGCAGCAACGGACAGGGGCCGCTTGAAGCTTTCTTT.